This T cell receptor beta chain was captured by sequencing in a study of blood T cell repertoires in COVID-19. Study context: The samples span acute and convalescent COVID-19 from the United States, Italy and Spain. PBMCs, B-cell-depleted T cells, or T cells provided the cDNA or gDNA that made up the material.

This clone was detected only a few times. In the source study's methods: For nucleated cells, counts were estimated from reference gene primer amplification. Some clones are missing from TCRdb's copy, which holds only in-frame ones; the method was immunoSEQ multiplex PCR. That table is the source of V, J and clone size, and D and trimming were worked out from the DNA. The sample has 250,000 to 300,000 clones; roughly 79% are singletons. This CDR3 spans 11 amino acids. In germline, CDR1 is LNHDA, CDR2 SQIVND (reference sequence). V lost 1 base, J lost 5 bases, and 2 bases lay in between. The sample comprised peripheral blood. The rearrangement links TRBV19 to TRBJ1-1; D remains unclear. The TCR comes from a woman aged 55-69 years with active or convalescent COVID-19. DNA for the CDR3: TGTGCCAGTAGTATAGTAACTGAAGCTTTCTTT. This sequence encodes CASSIVTEAFF.